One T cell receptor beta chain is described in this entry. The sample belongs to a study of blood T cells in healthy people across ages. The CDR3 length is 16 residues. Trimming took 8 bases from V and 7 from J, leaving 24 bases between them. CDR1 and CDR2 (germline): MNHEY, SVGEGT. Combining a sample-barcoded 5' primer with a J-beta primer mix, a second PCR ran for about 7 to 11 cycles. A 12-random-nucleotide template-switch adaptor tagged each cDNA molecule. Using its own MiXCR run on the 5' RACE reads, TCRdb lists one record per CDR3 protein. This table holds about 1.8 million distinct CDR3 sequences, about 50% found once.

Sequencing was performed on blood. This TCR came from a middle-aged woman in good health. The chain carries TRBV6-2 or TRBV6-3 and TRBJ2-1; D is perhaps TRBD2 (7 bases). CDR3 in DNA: TGTGCCAGCGGCCCGGCGGGGGCCTATGGGGCTAATGAGCAGTTCTTC. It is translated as CASGPAGAYGANEQFF.